These 32 T cell receptor beta chains originate from one sample sequenced in a study of Graves' ophthalmopathy and Graves' hyperthyroidism. Amplification of TCR beta CDR3 regions used RNA transcripts. Second-round multiplex PCR came after first-round RT-PCR with HTBI primers. Each CDR3 protein is one row after TCRdb ran MiXCR on the multiplex PCR reads. The sample yields 660,000 or so distinct CDR3 sequences, approximately 39% seen once. Sequenced sample: peripheral blood. These receptor sequences come from an adult man with Graves' ophthalmopathy.

A few counts support this clonotype. J is TRBJ2-2 and V is TRBV4-1; 12 positions agree with TRBD2. This CDR3 is built from 14 residues. Germline CDR1 is MGHRA and CDR2 is YSYEKL. V trimming: 4 bases; J trimming: 8 bases; junction bases outside the gene matches: 2. This CDR3 is CASSPSGRVGELFF. Here the CDR3 DNA reads TGCGCCAGCAGCCCTAGCGGGAGGGTAGGGGAGCTGTTTTTT.

This clonotype occurred a few times. J is TRBJ1-5 and V is TRBV10-3; D is uncertain. The CDR3 covers 11 residues. Trimming shortened V by 10 bases and J by 2 bases, and 6 bases separated the two germline ends. CDR1 is ENHRY, CDR2 SYGVKD, per germline. CDR3 protein: CATDGNQPQHF. The CDR3 DNA reads as TGTGCCACAGACGGCAATCAGCCCCAGCATTTT.

This clonotype was observed a handful of times. The V and J genes are TRBV12-3 or TRBV12-4 and TRBJ2-7, with a weak D call TRBD1 (6 bases). Deletions cut 2 bases from V and 3 bases from J, with 11 bases between. There are 14 residues in the CDR3. The CDR3 DNA reads as TGTGCCAGCAGTTTACCGCACAGGGTCTACGAGCAGTACTTC. Its protein is CASSLPHRVYEQYF.

Notes on this clonotype: A much larger clone lies one base from this, so it may be a read error. This sequence joins TRBV20-1 and TRBJ1-4; weak D call: TRBD1 (5 bases). Trimming pared 0 bases from V and 7 bases from J, leaving 15 bases between. This CDR3 is 15 amino acids long. Germline V gives CDR1 DFQATT, CDR2 SNEGSKA (reference sequence). Written as DNA, the CDR3 is TGCAGTGCTAGAGATATGTCAGGGCAATTTGAAAAACTGTTTTTT. Amino acids: CSARDMSGQFEKLFF.

V is TRBV12-3 or TRBV12-4 and J is TRBJ1-2, with a possible D match to TRBD1 (6 bases). V was clipped by 3 bases and J by 2 bases, with 13 bases between them. The CDR3 contains 15 residues. The CDR3 sequence is CASSFVWGQNYGYTF. In DNA, the CDR3 is TGTGCCAGCAGTTTCGTTTGGGGGCAAAACTATGGCTACACCTTC.

This clonotype appeared once. The rearrangement links TRBV18 to TRBJ2-5; TRBD1 matches at 7 bases. With 3 bases clipped from V and 5 bases from J, the junction kept 6 bases outside the gene matches. The CDR3 loop spans 14 amino acids. Germline V gene sequence: CDR1 KGHSH, CDR2 LQKENI. The CDR3 coding sequence is TGTGCCAGCTCACCTACGACAGGGATCGAGACCCAGTACTTC. This codes for CASSPTTGIETQYF.

This chain links TRBV12-3 or TRBV12-4 with TRBJ1-5, with 9 nucleotides matching TRBD1. There are 16 residues in the CDR3. J gave up 0 bases and V 6 bases, and 6 bases lay outside the gene matches. The CDR3 sequence: CASSRGTGNSNQPQHF. The CDR3 DNA follows: TGTGCCAGCAGCCGGGGGACAGGGAATAGCAATCAGCCCCAGCATTTT.

This clonotype was observed many times. The CDR3 loop is CATSDDRDGSYEQYF. CDR3 sequence (DNA): TGTGCCACCAGTGATGACAGGGACGGATCCTACGAGCAGTACTTC. The chain recombines TRBV24-1 with TRBJ2-7; 7 bases fit TRBD1. Germline CDR1 KGHDR, CDR2 SFDVKD. CDR3 length: 15 residues. J gave up 1 base and V 3 bases, and 5 bases lay outside the gene matches.

With regard to this clonotype: A much larger clone is a single base away; this may be a read error. The chain carries TRBV10-3 and TRBJ1-5, with TRBD1 as a possible D gene (6 bases). This CDR3 is 15 amino acids long. V was clipped by 5 bases and J by 0 bases, with 11 bases between them. CDR1 ENHRY and CDR2 SYGVKD come from the germline V gene. The CDR3 DNA sequence: TGTGCCATCAGTTTCCGACAGGATAGCAATCAGCCCCAGCATTTT. This sequence encodes CAISFRQDSNQPQHF.

The CDR3 region is CASSAAGHENPLKETQYF. Written as DNA, the CDR3 is TGTGCCAGCAGCGCAGCGGGACACGAGAACCCATTAAAAGAGACCCAGTACTTC. The gene calls are TRBV7-2 and TRBJ2-5; a weak D match, TRBD2 (7 bases). The CDR3 spans 18 residues. Trimming pared 5 bases from V and 3 bases from J, leaving 25 bases between. Looked up from germline, CDR1 is SGHTA and CDR2 is FQGNSA.

V and J are TRBV29-1 and TRBJ1-4; a weak D match, TRBD1 (6 bases). V shed 4 bases and J shed 8 bases, with 14 bases lying between them. CDR1 is SQVTM and CDR2 is ANQGSEA in the germline V gene. The CDR3 spans 13 residues. The CDR3 is CSVVTGHPEKLFF. The DNA for the CDR3 is TGCAGCGTTGTAACGGGACATCCGGAAAAACTGTTTTTT.

The chain links TRBV3-1 to TRBJ1-4; D ambiguous. Germline CDR1 reads LGHDT; CDR2 reads YNNKEL (reference sequence). The CDR3 extends over 15 amino acids. V lost 4 bases, J lost 12 bases, and 21 bases lay in between. The CDR3 sequence is CASSPTRTVVVELFF. The DNA for the CDR3 is TGTGCCAGCAGCCCAACTCGGACGGTGGTCGTCGAACTGTTTTTT.

This clonotype was observed at least ten times. The chain employs TRBV7-9 and TRBJ2-7, with TRBD1 identical over 7 bases. The germline gives CDR1 SEHNR, CDR2 FQNEAQ (reference sequence). CDR3 length equals 13 residues. With 5 bases clipped from V and 2 bases from J, the junction kept 3 bases outside the gene matches. CDR3 region: CASSEGQPYEQYF. For the CDR3, the DNA is TGTGCCAGCAGCGAGGGACAGCCCTACGAGCAGTACTTC. The variable domain in full, completed from reference TRBV7-9 and TRBJ2-7, reads DTGVSQNPRHKITKRGQNVTFRCDPISEHNRLYWYRQTLGQGPEFLTYFQNEAQLEKSRLLSDRFSAERPKGSFSTLEIQRTEQGDSAMYLCASSEGQPYEQYFGPGTRLTVT.

There are many counts of this clonotype. This sequence joins TRBV7-9 and TRBJ2-5; D gene ambiguous. The CDR3 is 12 residues long. Trimming took off 5 bases at V and 4 bases at J, with 8 bases between the two ends. Germline CDR1 is SEHNR and CDR2 is FQNEAQ (reference sequence). Here the CDR3 DNA reads TGTGCCAGCAGCCCCCAGGTAGAGACCCAGTACTTC. Amino acid sequence: CASSPQVETQYF. The full variable domain, with the rest looked up from reference TRBV7-9 and TRBJ2-5, is DTGVSQNPRHKITKRGQNVTFRCDPISEHNRLYWYRQTLGQGPEFLTYFQNEAQLEKSRLLSDRFSAERPKGSFSTLEIQRTEQGDSAMYLCASSPQVETQYFGPGTRLLVL.

This clonotype was seen a few times. The chain carries TRBV6-1 and TRBJ2-7; unclear D gene. CDR1 is MNHNS and CDR2 is SASEGT in the germline V gene. This CDR3 comprises 11 residues. Trimming stripped 6 bases from V and 3 bases from J, with 6 bases between. CDR3 loop: CASRRNYEQYF. DNA for the CDR3: TGTGCCAGCAGACGGAACTACGAGCAGTACTTC.

This clonotype was seen ten or more times. The chain recombines TRBV11-2 with TRBJ1-4; no definite D call. V was trimmed by 1 base and J by 7 bases, leaving 16 bases between them. This CDR3 comprises 16 residues. Per the germline V gene, CDR1 is SGHAT and CDR2 is FQNNGV. CDR3 in DNA: TGTGCCAGCAGCTTAGGCGGAGGGATGATTGCTGAAAAACTGTTTTTT. This codes for CASSLGGGMIAEKLFF.

V is TRBV10-3 and J is TRBJ1-2; perhaps TRBD1 as D (5 bases). Trimming pared 0 bases from V and 3 bases from J, leaving 11 bases between. The CDR3 loop spans 15 amino acids. CDR1 is ENHRY and CDR2 is SYGVKD in the germline V gene. This CDR3 is CAISESWGSDYGYTF. In nucleotides, the CDR3 is TGTGCCATCAGTGAGTCGTGGGGCAGCGACTATGGCTACACCTTC.

This clonotype was seen more than once but under ten times. The rearrangement uses TRBV5-4 and TRBJ1-1; unclear D gene. In germline, CDR1 is SGHNT, CDR2 YYREEE (reference sequence). The CDR3 sequence is 15 residues long. The V end lost 0 bases, the J end lost 1 base, and 10 bases lay between the germline ends. The CDR3 loop is CASSLAGPRNTEAFF. CDR3 sequence (DNA): TGTGCCAGCAGCTTGGCCGGTCCCAGGAACACTGAAGCTTTCTTT.

This chain connects TRBV5-4 to TRBJ1-3, with D unclear. Germline loops: CDR1 SGHNT, CDR2 YYREEE (reference sequence). Between the trimmed V and J ends, which lost 1 base and 4 bases, there was a span of 12 bases. The CDR3 runs 15 residues. CDR3: CASSLRRMGGNTIYF. For the CDR3, the DNA is TGTGCCAGCAGCTTGCGGCGGATGGGGGGAAACACCATATATTTT.

This clonotype was found many times. This chain joins TRBV9 and TRBJ2-7; D might be TRBD2 (6 bases). The CDR3 has 15 amino acids. Germline V gene sequence: CDR1 SGDLS, CDR2 YYNGEE. V lost 0 bases and J 1 base, leaving 11 bases between the germline ends. CDR3 nucleotides: TGTGCCAGCAGCGTAGGCGGGGACCGGTCCTACGAGCAGTACTTC. It translates to CASSVGGDRSYEQYF.

The V and J genes are TRBV5-1 and TRBJ2-7; the match to TRBD1 covers 7 bases. V trimming: 4 bases; J trimming: 3 bases; junction bases outside the gene matches: 4. CDR3 length equals 13 residues. Germline V CDR1 and CDR2: SGHRS, YFSETQ. CDR3 nucleotide sequence: TGCGCCAGCAGCCAACGGGACAGCTACGAGCAGTACTTC. Amino acid sequence: CASSQRDSYEQYF.

The chain joins TRBV5-1 to TRBJ2-6; tentatively, D is TRBD1 (5 bases). V lost 3 bases, J lost 4 bases, and 11 bases lay in between. Germline assignment: CDR1 SGHRS and CDR2 YFSETQ. The CDR3 spans 15 residues. The CDR3 nucleotides read TGCGCCAGCAGCTCCACAGGCACCGGGGCCAACGTCCTGACTTTC. It yields the protein CASSSTGTGANVLTF.

This clonotype was detected ten times or more. The chain joins TRBV12-5 to TRBJ2-5; D ambiguous. Germline V gene sequence: CDR1 LGHNT, CDR2 FRNRAP. The CDR3 length is 13 residues. V was pared by 6 bases and J by 0 bases, with 8 bases between. CDR3 bases: TGTGCTAGTGGGGCAGGCAACCAAGAGACCCAGTACTTC. Protein sequence: CASGAGNQETQYF.

In this sample, this clonotype turned up a few times. The chain couples TRBV10-3 to TRBJ2-2; a weak D match, TRBD2 (6 bases). From germline, CDR1 is ENHRY and CDR2 SYGVKD. The CDR3 sequence is 15 residues long. Deletions cut 10 bases from V and 4 bases from J, with 19 bases between. For the CDR3, the DNA is TGTGCCAGTAGATACGGGAGCGGCGGCACCGGGGAGCTGTTTTTT. Encoded protein: CASRYGSGGTGELFF.

Details on this clonotype: An end of the junction differs from the germline gene, which may be a read error. The chain is built from TRBV24-1 and TRBJ2-7; D is unclear. Germline CDR1 is KGHDR and CDR2 is SFDVKD. The CDR3 contains 15 residues. CDR3 coding DNA: TGTGCCAGCAGTTTTGGTCGTCTGGGTAAATACGAGCAGTACTTC. Translating gives CASSFGRLGKYEQYF.

This clonotype was found once. The chain joins TRBV24-1 to TRBJ1-5, with TRBD1 as a possible D gene (5 bases). The germline V gene has CDR1 KGHDR and CDR2 SFDVKD. This CDR3 contains 14 residues. With 3 bases removed from V and 6 bases from J, the gap between germline ends came to 11 bases. The DNA of the CDR3 is TGTGCCACCAGTGATCAGGGATCGGGTCAGCCCCAGCATTTT. This gives the protein CATSDQGSGQPQHF.

This chain joins TRBV27 and TRBJ1-2; no clear D gene. This CDR3 is 13 amino acids long. The V gene lost 2 bases and the J gene lost 9 bases, with 13 bases spanning the gap. Germline V gene sequence: CDR1 MNHEY, CDR2 SMNVEV (reference sequence). This CDR3 reads CASSLGGPDSYTF. DNA for the CDR3: TGTGCCAGCAGTTTAGGAGGACCGGATAGCTACACCTTC.

This clonotype was seen at least ten times. The rearrangement links TRBV9 to TRBJ1-2; 9 bases are shared with TRBD1. The junction had 6 bases not matched to a gene; V was cut back by 2 bases and J by 7 bases. This CDR3 contains 14 residues. CDR1 SGDLS and CDR2 YYNGEE come from the germline V gene. CDR3: CASSVGQGSRGYTF. DNA of the CDR3: TGTGCCAGCAGCGTGGGACAGGGCTCGCGTGGCTACACCTTC. Full variable domain (remainder filled in from reference TRBV9 and TRBJ1-2): DSGVTQTPKHLITATGQRVTLRCSPRSGDLSVYWYQQSLDQGLQFLIQYYNGEERAKGNILERFSAQQFPDLHSELNLSSLELGDSALYFCASSVGQGSRGYTFGSGTRLTVV.

The rearrangement joins TRBV10-3 to TRBJ2-7; D gene ambiguous. The CDR3 loop spans 13 amino acids. Trimming took off 2 bases at V and 1 base at J, with 6 bases between the two ends. Germline V gene lookup returns CDR1 ENHRY and CDR2 SYGVKD. The CDR3 DNA sequence: TGTGCCATCAGTGAGGGCAGTTCCTACGAGCAGTACTTC. It yields the protein CAISEGSSYEQYF.

The J gene is TRBJ2-7, the V gene TRBV11-2, with D hard to call. Trimming removed 2 bases at V and 1 base at J, with 15 bases between. The CDR3 consists of 16 residues. Germline V lookup: CDR1 SGHAT, CDR2 FQNNGV. In DNA form, the CDR3 reads TGTGCCAGCAGCTTACCCCTTCGGTCGGTTTCCTACGAGCAGTACTTC. Its protein product is CASSLPLRSVSYEQYF.

This sequence joins TRBV7-9 and TRBJ1-2; TRBD1 agrees at 9 bases. The CDR3 has 14 amino acids. J lost 8 bases, V lost 5 bases, and 9 bases had no gene match. Germline CDR1 reads SEHNR; CDR2 reads FQNEAQ (reference sequence). CDR3 coding DNA: TGTGCCAGCAGCCCCGGGACAGGGTCGGAGGGCTACACCTTC. Protein: CASSPGTGSEGYTF.

This chain uses TRBV11-2 with TRBJ1-1, with a weak D call TRBD1 (5 bases). The CDR3 has 14 amino acids. From germline, CDR1 is SGHAT and CDR2 FQNNGV. The V gene lost 11 bases and the J gene lost 6 bases, with 22 bases spanning the gap. Here the CDR3 reads CAWSVGGSGAEAFF. The DNA of the CDR3 is TGTGCCTGGAGTGTTGGGGGTTCGGGCGCTGAAGCTTTCTTT.